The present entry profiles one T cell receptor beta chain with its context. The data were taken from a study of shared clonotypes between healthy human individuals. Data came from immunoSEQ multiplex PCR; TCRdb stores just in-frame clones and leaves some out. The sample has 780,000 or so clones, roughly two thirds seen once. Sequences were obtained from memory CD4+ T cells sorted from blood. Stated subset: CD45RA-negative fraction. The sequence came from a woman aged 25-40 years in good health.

CDR3 nucleotide sequence: TGTGCCAGCAGCTTAAACAAATCCCCCTACAATGAGCAGTTCTTC. The encoded protein is CASSLNKSPYNEQFF. V and J are TRBV7-2 and TRBJ2-1, with D uncertain. CDR3 length: 15 residues. With 2 bases removed from V and 2 bases from J, the gap between germline ends came to 10 bases. CDR1 SGHTA and CDR2 FQGNSA come from the germline V gene.